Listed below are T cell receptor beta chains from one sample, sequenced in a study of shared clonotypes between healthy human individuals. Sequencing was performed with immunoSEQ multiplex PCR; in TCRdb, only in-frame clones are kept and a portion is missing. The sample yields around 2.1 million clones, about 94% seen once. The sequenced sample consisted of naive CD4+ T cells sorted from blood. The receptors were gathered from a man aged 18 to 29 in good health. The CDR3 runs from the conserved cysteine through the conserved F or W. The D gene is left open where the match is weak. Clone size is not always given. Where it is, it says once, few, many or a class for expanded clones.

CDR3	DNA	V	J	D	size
CASSLERGQGIQETQYF	TGCGCCAGCAGCTTGGAGAGAGGACAGGGGATCCAAGAGACCCAGTACTTC	TRBV5-1	TRBJ2-5	TRBD1	-
CASRETDHSGNTIYF	TGTGCCAGCAGGGAGACAGACCACTCTGGAAACACCATATATTTT	TRBV6-5	TRBJ1-3	-	-
CASSLPSTGGGPQHF	TGTGCCAGCAGCCTACCATCGACAGGAGGGGGGCCCCAGCATTTT	TRBV28	TRBJ1-5	-	-
CASSSTGGSYEQYF	TGCGCCAGCAGCTCTACAGGGGGCTCCTACGAGCAGTACTTC	TRBV5-1	TRBJ2-7	TRBD1	-
CASSIEGIREAFF	TGTGCCAGTAGTATAGAGGGTATTCGCGAAGCTTTCTTT	TRBV19	TRBJ1-1	-	once
CASSVGLAAKSGEQYF	TGTGCCAGCAGCGTAGGTCTAGCGGCGAAATCGGGGGAGCAGTACTTC	TRBV9	TRBJ2-7	TRBD2	-
CASSKEDRENEQYF	TGTGCCAGCAGCAAAGAAGACAGGGAAAACGAGCAGTACTTC	TRBV21-1	TRBJ2-7	-	-
CASSYLGQGGNTQYF	TGTGCCAGCAGTTACCTTGGACAGGGTGGGAATACGCAGTATTTT	TRBV6-6	TRBJ2-3	TRBD1	-
CASSGDTVYGYTF	TGTGCCAGCAGTGGTGACACCGTCTATGGCTACACCTTC	TRBV6-6	TRBJ1-2	-	-
CASSETGVSQPQHF	TGTGCCAGCAGTGAAACAGGGGTAAGTCAGCCCCAGCATTTT	TRBV25-1	TRBJ1-5	TRBD1	-
CASSLGHNNSPLHF	TGCGCCAGCAGCTTGGGCCACAATAATTCACCCCTCCACTTT	TRBV5-1	TRBJ1-6	-	-
CASSFGRAYEQYF	TGTGCCAGCAGCTTCGGCAGGGCCTACGAGCAGTACTTC	TRBV11-1	TRBJ2-7	-	-
CASSRGSSGTQYF	TGTGCCAGCAGCCGCGGGAGTTCCGGGACCCAGTACTTC	TRBV6-5	TRBJ2-5	TRBD2	-
CASSKGDSGSPLHF	TGTGCCAGCAGCAAGGGGGATTCGGGTTCACCCCTCCACTTT	TRBV21-1	TRBJ1-6	-	once
CASSPQGQVGGANVLTF	TGTGCCAGCAGCCCCCAAGGACAGGTCGGAGGGGCCAACGTCCTGACTTTC	TRBV7-3	TRBJ2-6	TRBD1	-
CASSSGLAGSYEQYF	TGTGCCAGCAGCTCGGGACTAGCGGGGTCCTACGAGCAGTACTTC	TRBV5-4	TRBJ2-7	TRBD2	-
CASSPRTDNYGYTF	TGTGCCAGCTCACCAAGGACGGACAACTATGGCTACACCTTC	TRBV18	TRBJ1-2	-	-
CAISPGQGAVNGYTF	TGTGCCATCAGCCCGGGACAGGGGGCTGTGAATGGCTACACCTTC	TRBV10-3	TRBJ1-2	TRBD1	-
CAISLAGFSTDTQYF	TGTGCCATCTCCCTAGCGGGGTTTAGCACAGATACGCAGTATTTT	TRBV2	TRBJ2-3	TRBD2	-
CASGLGQGQDTQYF	TGTGCTAGTGGTTTAGGGCAGGGTCAAGATACGCAGTATTTT	TRBV12-5	TRBJ2-3	-	-
CASSLGMGGLKETQYF	TGTGCCAGCAGCTTGGGTATGGGTGGCTTAAAAGAGACCCAGTACTTC	TRBV5-6	TRBJ2-5	-	-
CASSPGTGFSYEQYF	TGTGCCAGCTCACCAGGGACAGGTTTTTCCTACGAGCAGTACTTC	TRBV18	TRBJ2-7	TRBD1	-
CASSSRDYHQETQYF	TGTGCCAGCAGCTCCCGGGACTACCACCAAGAGACCCAGTACTTC	TRBV7-9	TRBJ2-5	TRBD2	-
CASSPGPTGEQYF	TGTGCCAGCAGCCCAGGACCAACCGGCGAGCAGTACTTC	TRBV7-6	TRBJ2-7	-	-
CASSVGQGPSGANVLTF	TGTGCCAGTAGTGTCGGACAGGGACCCTCTGGGGCCAACGTCCTGACTTTC	TRBV19	TRBJ2-6	TRBD1	once
CASSETRGGEQFF	TGCGCCAGCAGTGAGACCCGAGGTGGTGAGCAGTTCTTC	TRBV10-1	TRBJ2-1	-	once
CAISESSGGATDTQYF	TGTGCCATCAGTGAGTCAAGCGGGGGGGCCACAGATACGCAGTATTTT	TRBV10-3	TRBJ2-3	TRBD2	-
CASSSTGGNQPQHF	TGTGCCAGCAGTTCGACAGGGGGGAATCAGCCCCAGCATTTT	TRBV25-1	TRBJ1-5	TRBD1	once
CASSDSGRGETQYF	TGTGCCAGCAGTGATAGCGGGAGGGGAGAGACCCAGTACTTC	TRBV6-1	TRBJ2-5	TRBD2	-
CASGFPTNEKLFF	TGTGCTAGTGGTTTTCCGACTAATGAAAAACTGTTTTTT	TRBV12-5	TRBJ1-4	-	-
CASSLRGLSNTGELFF	TGTGCCAGCAGCTTGAGGGGACTATCGAACACCGGGGAGCTGTTTTTT	TRBV11-3	TRBJ2-2	TRBD2	-